These T cell receptor beta chains were read from a single sample in a study of shared clonotypes between healthy human individuals. TCRdb's table, derived via immunoSEQ multiplex PCR, lists solely in-frame clones and lacks some. The repertoire holds roughly 1 million clones, around 76% seen once, with around 1.5% in the top ten. Sequenced input: memory CD4+ T cells sorted from blood. Receptors were obtained from a man younger than 30 in good health. CDR3s include the opening cysteine and the closing phenylalanine or tryptophan. The order of the fields is CDR3 protein, CDR3 DNA, D gene, J gene, V gene, clone size. A D gene is named only where the DNA matches it firmly. Only some rows state a clone size, as once, few, many or a class for expanded clones.

CDR3aa: CAISERSGSSSPLHF
CDR3nt: TGTGCCATCAGTGAGCGGTCAGGGTCTAGTTCACCCCTCCACTTT
d_gene: NA
j_gene: TRBJ1-6
v_gene: TRBV10-3
abundance: NA

CDR3aa: CASQQGYEQYF
CDR3nt: TGTGCCAGCCAGCAGGGGTACGAGCAGTACTTC
d_gene: NA
j_gene: TRBJ2-7
v_gene: TRBV27
abundance: NA

CDR3aa: CASSTKGQGGTEAFF
CDR3nt: TGTGCCAGCAGCACAAAGGGACAGGGAGGCACTGAAGCTTTCTTT
d_gene: TRBD1
j_gene: TRBJ1-1
v_gene: TRBV5-4
abundance: NA

CDR3aa: CASFVGSGTGELFF
CDR3nt: TGTGCCAGCTTCGTTGGCAGTGGGACCGGGGAGCTGTTTTTT
d_gene: NA
j_gene: TRBJ2-2
v_gene: TRBV2
abundance: NA

CDR3aa: CASRFRTTNEKLFF
CDR3nt: TGTGCCAGCAGATTCAGGACGACTAATGAAAAACTGTTTTTT
d_gene: NA
j_gene: TRBJ1-4
v_gene: TRBV2
abundance: NA

CDR3aa: CSVRGGLAASTGELFF
CDR3nt: TGCAGCGTTAGGGGGGGGCTAGCGGCCAGCACCGGGGAGCTGTTTTTT
d_gene: NA
j_gene: TRBJ2-2
v_gene: TRBV29-1
abundance: many

CDR3aa: CASSPNYDRVNYGYTF
CDR3nt: TGTGCCAGCAGCCCGAACTATGACAGAGTTAACTATGGCTACACCTTC
d_gene: NA
j_gene: TRBJ1-2
v_gene: TRBV7-9
abundance: NA

CDR3aa: CASSQVGDTQYF
CDR3nt: TGTGCCAGCAGTCAGGTTGGGGATACGCAGTATTTT
d_gene: NA
j_gene: TRBJ2-3
v_gene: TRBV6-5
abundance: NA

CDR3aa: CASSLDGTNSPLHF
CDR3nt: TGTGCCAGCAGCTTGGACGGGACCAATTCACCCCTCCACTTT
d_gene: NA
j_gene: TRBJ1-6
v_gene: TRBV5-4
abundance: few

CDR3aa: CASRLFEQVYEQYF
CDR3nt: TGTGCCAGCCGACTCTTCGAACAGGTCTACGAGCAGTACTTC
d_gene: NA
j_gene: TRBJ2-7
v_gene: TRBV7-2
abundance: NA

CDR3aa: CASSSNGPGWTQYF
CDR3nt: TGTGCCAGCAGCTCCAACGGCCCCGGGTGGACCCAGTACTTC
d_gene: NA
j_gene: TRBJ2-5
v_gene: TRBV7-3
abundance: once

CDR3aa: CASSGGQWNTEAFF
CDR3nt: TGTGCCAGCAGTGGTGGACAGTGGAACACTGAAGCTTTCTTT
d_gene: NA
j_gene: TRBJ1-1
v_gene: TRBV2
abundance: NA

CDR3aa: CASSLEGQRNTEAFF
CDR3nt: TGTGCCAGCAGCTTGGAGGGACAGCGGAACACTGAAGCTTTCTTT
d_gene: TRBD1
j_gene: TRBJ1-1
v_gene: TRBV5-5
abundance: NA

CDR3aa: CASSSRQGDRTEAFF
CDR3nt: TGTGCCAGCAGCTCCCGACAGGGAGATAGGACTGAAGCTTTCTTT
d_gene: TRBD1
j_gene: TRBJ1-1
v_gene: TRBV5-4
abundance: NA

CDR3aa: CASVRTSLSYEQYF
CDR3nt: TGTGCCAGCGTACGGACATCCCTCTCCTACGAGCAGTACTTC
d_gene: NA
j_gene: TRBJ2-7
v_gene: TRBV6-1
abundance: NA

CDR3aa: CASSSGTAPQRETQYF
CDR3nt: TGCGCCAGCAGTAGTGGGACCGCTCCCCAAAGGGAGACCCAGTACTTC
d_gene: NA
j_gene: TRBJ2-5
v_gene: TRBV5-1
abundance: NA

CDR3aa: CASSSRRAGELFF
CDR3nt: TGTGCCAGCAGCTCCAGACGCGCCGGGGAGCTGTTTTTT
d_gene: NA
j_gene: TRBJ2-2
v_gene: TRBV7-9
abundance: NA

CDR3aa: CASSLLGRGSTNEKLFF
CDR3nt: TGTGCCAGCAGTTTATTAGGCAGGGGTTCAACTAATGAAAAACTGTTTTTT
d_gene: NA
j_gene: TRBJ1-4
v_gene: TRBV28
abundance: NA

CDR3aa: CASSSPPETQYF
CDR3nt: TGTGCCAGCAGTTCCCCCCCCGAGACCCAGTACTTC
d_gene: NA
j_gene: TRBJ2-5
v_gene: TRBV28
abundance: NA

CDR3aa: CASKRLAGVDGEQFF
CDR3nt: TGCGCCAGCAAGAGGCTAGCGGGAGTGGATGGTGAGCAGTTCTTC
d_gene: TRBD2
j_gene: TRBJ2-1
v_gene: TRBV5-1
abundance: few

CDR3aa: CASNLQGRNEQFF
CDR3nt: TGTGCCAGCAACCTACAGGGGAGGAATGAGCAGTTCTTC
d_gene: NA
j_gene: TRBJ2-1
v_gene: TRBV5-4
abundance: few

CDR3aa: CASTHLAGTLNSPLHF
CDR3nt: TGTGCCAGCACCCACTTGGCCGGGACGCTAAATTCACCCCTCCACTTT
d_gene: NA
j_gene: TRBJ1-6
v_gene: TRBV27
abundance: NA

CDR3aa: CASSQTGFPYGYTF
CDR3nt: TGTGCCAGCTCACAAACAGGGTTCCCCTATGGCTACACCTTC
d_gene: NA
j_gene: TRBJ1-2
v_gene: TRBV18
abundance: NA

CDR3aa: CASAPGQAFSGANVLTF
CDR3nt: TGTGCCAGCGCCCCGGGACAGGCTTTCTCTGGGGCCAACGTCCTGACTTTC
d_gene: TRBD1
j_gene: TRBJ2-6
v_gene: TRBV4-2
abundance: NA

CDR3aa: CASSVGGDNQPQHF
CDR3nt: TGTGCCAGCAGCGTAGGGGGTGACAATCAGCCCCAGCATTTT
d_gene: NA
j_gene: TRBJ1-5
v_gene: TRBV9
abundance: NA

CDR3aa: CASSLNENTGELFF
CDR3nt: TGTGCCAGCAGCTTAAATGAGAACACCGGGGAGCTGTTTTTT
d_gene: NA
j_gene: TRBJ2-2
v_gene: TRBV11-2
abundance: NA

CDR3aa: CASSEGGAGNIQYF
CDR3nt: TGTGCCAGCAGTGAAGGCGGGGCAGGAAACATTCAGTACTTC
d_gene: NA
j_gene: TRBJ2-4
v_gene: TRBV6-1
abundance: NA

CDR3aa: CSVALGINYGYTF
CDR3nt: TGCAGCGTTGCTCTGGGGATTAACTATGGCTACACCTTC
d_gene: NA
j_gene: TRBJ1-2
v_gene: TRBV29-1
abundance: NA

CDR3aa: CASSSGFGVYYEQYF
CDR3nt: TGTGCCAGCAGCTCCGGTTTTGGAGTGTACTACGAGCAGTACTTC
d_gene: NA
j_gene: TRBJ2-7
v_gene: TRBV7-2
abundance: NA

CDR3aa: CASSERGPKGIQYF
CDR3nt: TGTGCCAGCAGTGAACGAGGCCCCAAGGGCATTCAGTACTTC
d_gene: NA
j_gene: TRBJ2-4
v_gene: TRBV6-1
abundance: few

CDR3aa: CASSQSGRCRFRGSYNSPLHF
CDR3nt: TGCGCCAGCAGTCAATCAGGGAGATGTCGATTTCGTGGCTCCTATAATTCACCCCTCCACTTT
d_gene: NA
j_gene: TRBJ1-6
v_gene: TRBV23-1
abundance: NA

CDR3aa: CASSLGRGRIAFF
CDR3nt: TGTGCCAGCAGTTTAGGCAGGGGGAGAATAGCTTTCTTT
d_gene: TRBD1
j_gene: TRBJ1-1
v_gene: TRBV28
abundance: few

CDR3aa: CASSHWEGNEQFF
CDR3nt: TGTGCCAGCAGCCACTGGGAAGGCAATGAGCAGTTCTTC
d_gene: NA
j_gene: TRBJ2-1
v_gene: TRBV14
abundance: few

CDR3aa: CAWRRDRGVNEQFF
CDR3nt: TGTGCCTGGAGGAGGGACCGGGGGGTCAATGAGCAGTTCTTC
d_gene: TRBD2
j_gene: TRBJ2-1
v_gene: TRBV30
abundance: NA

CDR3aa: CASSVGGSESRNEQYF
CDR3nt: TGTGCCAGCAGCGTAGGGGGTTCGGAATCCCGAAACGAGCAGTACTTC
d_gene: NA
j_gene: TRBJ2-7
v_gene: TRBV9
abundance: NA

CDR3aa: CASSTTGVNTEAFF
CDR3nt: TGTGCCAGCAGTACGACAGGGGTGAACACTGAAGCTTTCTTT
d_gene: TRBD1
j_gene: TRBJ1-1
v_gene: TRBV6-1
abundance: NA

CDR3aa: CASSVGLAGRRNTGELFF
CDR3nt: TGTGCCAGCAGCGTAGGCCTAGCGGGGAGACGGAACACCGGGGAGCTGTTTTTT
d_gene: TRBD2
j_gene: TRBJ2-2
v_gene: TRBV9
abundance: once

CDR3aa: CASSLSAVRDGYTF
CDR3nt: TGTGCCAGCAGCTTGTCGGCGGTCAGGGATGGCTACACCTTC
d_gene: NA
j_gene: TRBJ1-2
v_gene: TRBV5-8
abundance: NA

CDR3aa: CASMEVGETQYF
CDR3nt: TGTGCCAGCATGGAGGTGGGAGAGACCCAGTACTTC
d_gene: NA
j_gene: TRBJ2-5
v_gene: TRBV6-5
abundance: NA

CDR3aa: CAWRDLPNSPLHF
CDR3nt: TGTGCCTGGAGGGACTTACCCAATTCACCCCTCCACTTT
d_gene: NA
j_gene: TRBJ1-6
v_gene: TRBV30
abundance: few

CDR3aa: CASSYMTGGSSPLHF
CDR3nt: TGTGCCAGCAGTTACATGACAGGGGGCTCTTCACCCCTCCACTTT
d_gene: TRBD1
j_gene: TRBJ1-6
v_gene: TRBV6-5
abundance: few

CDR3aa: CAVASPNYGYTF
CDR3nt: TGTGCCGTCGCCTCTCCTAACTATGGCTACACCTTC
d_gene: NA
j_gene: TRBJ1-2
v_gene: TRBV6-5
abundance: NA

CDR3aa: CASRVSLGGNEQFF
CDR3nt: TGTGCCAGCAGGGTTTCCCTCGGCGGCAATGAGCAGTTCTTC
d_gene: NA
j_gene: TRBJ2-1
v_gene: TRBV2
abundance: NA